Each of the 27 T cell receptor beta chains below was sequenced from the same sample in a study of T cell responses to AZD1222 COVID-19 vaccine. Repertoires were generated with immunoSEQ multiplex PCR, while TCRdb's copy carries only in-frame clones and drops some. The sample includes some 150,000 clones, 90% to 95% of them seen just once. The sample was peripheral blood, taken 28 days after the second AZD1222 dose. These receptors came from an adult who received the AZD1222 COVID-19 vaccine.

CDR3 DNA: TGTGCCAGCAGTTATATCCCAGGGGATGGCTACACCTTC. Its translation is CASSYIPGDGYTF. The gene calls are TRBV2 and TRBJ1-2; TRBD1 is a possible D gene (6 bases). Germline CDR1 and CDR2: SNHLY and FYNNEI. V shed 5 bases and J shed 6 bases, with 13 bases lying between them. The CDR3 consists of 13 residues.

The genes are TRBV9 and TRBJ2-7; TRBD1 agrees at 8 bases. CDR3 length equals 14 residues. Germline assignment: CDR1 SGDLS and CDR2 YYNGEE. V was pared by 2 bases and J by 3 bases, with 4 bases of the junction left unmatched. CDR3 amino acids: CASSVSDRGYEQYF. CDR3 coding DNA: TGTGCCAGCAGCGTTTCAGACAGGGGCTACGAGCAGTACTTC.

The chain links TRBV18 to TRBJ2-3, with TRBD2 matching over 8 bases. The CDR3 has 15 amino acids. The germline V gene encodes CDR1 KGHSH and CDR2 LQKENI. The V gene end was trimmed by 6 bases and the J gene end by 2 bases; junction bases not matched to a gene: 7. CDR3 sequence (DNA): TGTGCCAGCTCCTTTAGCGGGGCCCCCACAGATACGCAGTATTTT. Protein sequence: CASSFSGAPTDTQYF.

This clone showed up just once. This rearrangement joins TRBV5-1 to TRBJ2-5; no clear D. Trimming shortened V by 4 bases and J by 3 bases, and 10 bases separated the two germline ends. Germline CDR1 SGHRS, CDR2 YFSETQ. There are 13 residues in the CDR3. The CDR3 DNA reads as TGCGCCAGCAGCCCGGACCTTAAAGAGACCCAGTACTTC. Translating it yields CASSPDLKETQYF.

The rearrangement uses TRBV5-4 and TRBJ1-2, with D uncertain. The CDR3 is made up of 13 amino acids. Germline assignment: CDR1 SGHNT and CDR2 YYREEE (reference sequence). Trimming took 1 base from V and 7 from J, leaving 11 bases between them. The CDR3 region has the DNA TGTGCCAGCAGCTTGAGGTCCACGGCTGGCTACACCTTC. This encodes CASSLRSTAGYTF. The whole variable domain, filled in from reference TRBV5-4 and TRBJ1-2, reads ETGVTQSPTHLIKTRGQQVTLRCSSQSGHNTVSWYQQALGQGPQFIFQYYREEENGRGNFPPRFSGLQFPNYSSELNVNALELDDSALYLCASSLRSTAGYTFGSGTRLTVV.

The chain couples TRBV7-8 to TRBJ1-1, with 7 positions matching TRBD1. V dropped 5 bases and J dropped 2; count of bases not matched to a gene: 11. The germline V gene has CDR1 SGHVS and CDR2 FQNEAQ. The CDR3 runs to 16 residues. In DNA, the CDR3 is TGTGCCAGCAGCCGGGAAAGGGACAGTTCTAACACTGAAGCTTTCTTT. Protein product: CASSRERDSSNTEAFF.

This chain's CDR3 is CATSRLADTGELFF. In DNA form, the CDR3 reads TGTGCCACCAGTCGTCTAGCGGACACCGGGGAGCTGTTTTTT. The chain couples TRBV15 to TRBJ2-2; TRBD2 matches 7 bases. The trim removed 6 bases at V and 3 bases at J, leaving 4 bases unmatched. CDR3 length: 14 residues. Germline loops: CDR1 LNHNV, CDR2 YYDKDF (reference sequence). The variable domain in full, with the rest retrieved from reference TRBV15 and TRBJ2-2, is DAMVIQNPRYQVTQFGKPVTLSCSQTLNHNVMYWYQQKSSQAPKLLFHYYDKDFNNEADTPDNFQSRRPNTSFCFLDIRSPGLGDTAMYLCATSRLADTGELFFGEGSRLTVL.

As concerns this clone: Other DNA sequences in this sample translate to the same CDR3. The genes are TRBV19 and TRBJ2-3, with D perhaps matching TRBD1 (6 bases). In germline, CDR1 is LNHDA, CDR2 SQIVND (reference sequence). V shed 3 bases and J shed 4 bases, with 8 bases lying between them. The length of the CDR3 is 13 residues. CDR3 loop: CASSIWGPDTQYF. CDR3 in DNA: TGTGCCAGTAGTATCTGGGGGCCAGATACGCAGTATTTT.

The V and J genes are TRBV21-1 and TRBJ1-2; the table's D call, TRBD1, was not checked against the DNA. TRBV21-1 is described as a pseudogene. CDR3 length: 14 amino acids. The CDR3 protein is CASSKWTGNYGYTF. The CDR3 DNA is TGTGCCAGCAGCAAATGGACAGGCAACTATGGCTACACCTTC.

The chain recombines TRBV5-1 with TRBJ1-1, with D perhaps matching TRBD1 (5 bases). The CDR3 length is 19 residues. Germline V gene sequence: CDR1 SGHRS, CDR2 YFSETQ. V was cut by 0 bases and J by 1 base, with 22 bases left in between. CDR3 protein: CASSLGLGTAVGRNTEAFF. The CDR3 coding sequence is TGCGCCAGCAGCTTGGGGTTAGGGACCGCCGTGGGTAGGAACACTGAAGCTTTCTTT.

V gene TRBV19 combines with J gene TRBJ1-2; weak D call: TRBD1 (5 bases). Germline lookup yields CDR1 LNHDA and CDR2 SQIVND (reference sequence). The CDR3 is 12 amino acids. Trimming took 7 bases from V and 4 from J, leaving 10 bases between them. The DNA of the CDR3 is TGTGCCAGTAATACAGGAGGCTATGGCTACACCTTC. Its translation: CASNTGGYGYTF.

The gene calls are TRBV5-1 and TRBJ1-1, with 10 bases that match TRBD1. CDR1 is SGHRS, CDR2 YFSETQ, per germline. Germline trimming cut 4 bases from V and 9 bases from J; bases unmatched to any gene: 12. This CDR3 comprises 15 residues. In DNA, the CDR3 is TGCGCCAGCAGCGTCCGACAGGGGGCCTCCGGGAAAGCTTTCTTT. Amino acid sequence: CASSVRQGASGKAFF.

The J gene is TRBJ2-2, the V gene TRBV7-9; tentative D call: TRBD1 (6 bases). Per the germline V gene, CDR1 is SEHNR and CDR2 is FQNEAQ (reference sequence). The ends were cut back, 5 bases at V and 0 bases at J, with 10 bases in the middle. This CDR3 is 15 amino acids long. CDR3 DNA: TGTGCCAGCAGCCGGGACACCTCGAACACCGGGGAGCTGTTTTTT. Translation gives CASSRDTSNTGELFF. Complete variable domain (other parts from reference TRBV7-9 and TRBJ2-2): DTGVSQNPRHKITKRGQNVTFRCDPISEHNRLYWYRQTLGQGPEFLTYFQNEAQLEKSRLLSDRFSAERPKGSFSTLEIQRTEQGDSAMYLCASSRDTSNTGELFFGEGSRLTVL.

The chain couples TRBV19 to TRBJ2-7; D not certain. This CDR3 is built from 13 residues. V shed 0 bases and J shed 5 bases, with 8 bases lying between them. CDR1 and CDR2 from the germline V gene are LNHDA and SQIVND (reference sequence). In DNA, the CDR3 is TGTGCCAGTAGTATAGAGTTCAGGAACGAGCAGTACTTC. Its protein is CASSIEFRNEQYF.

The V gene is TRBV7-9, the J gene TRBJ1-2; 12 bases are shared with TRBD1. The germline V gene encodes CDR1 SEHNR and CDR2 FQNEAQ (reference sequence). This CDR3 spans 15 amino acids. The ends lost 5 bases at V and 7 bases at J; junction bases unmatched: 8. The CDR3 bases are TGTGCCAGCAGCCCAAGGGGACAGGGGGCGCTTGGCTACACCTTC. Translation: CASSPRGQGALGYTF.

The gene calls are TRBV6-5 and TRBJ2-3; a possible D gene is TRBD1 (5 bases). This CDR3 is built from 14 residues. Trimming shortened V by 7 bases and J by 1 base, and 12 bases separated the two germline ends. Germline V CDR1 and CDR2: MNHEY, SVGAGI. In DNA form, the CDR3 reads TGTGCCAGCATCCGGACACTTGGCACAGATACGCAGTATTTT. Amino acid sequence: CASIRTLGTDTQYF.

The V call is TRBV19, the J call TRBJ2-3; 8 nucleotides agree with TRBD1. J gave up 2 bases and V 6 bases, and 7 bases lay outside the gene matches. The CDR3 is 15 amino acids. Germline lookup yields CDR1 LNHDA and CDR2 SQIVND (reference sequence). The CDR3 region has the DNA TGTGCCAGTAGGGAGCAGGGGGCACCCACAGATACGCAGTATTTT. This translates into CASREQGAPTDTQYF.

This clone was counted between two and nine times. The chain carries TRBV12-1 and TRBJ2-1; TRBD2, the D gene given by the table, was not confirmed from the DNA. TRBV12-1 is a documented pseudogene. The CDR3 totals 16 residues. CDR3 sequence (DNA): TGTGCCAGCAGCCAAACTAAAGGTGATGAGCGGGATGAGCAGTTCTTC. It yields the protein CASSQTKGDERDEQFF.

The chain employs TRBV6-4 and TRBJ1-2; TRBD1 might be the D (5 bases). The CDR3 has 14 amino acids. Germline assignment: CDR1 MRHNA and CDR2 SNTAGT. V lost 2 bases and J 8 bases, leaving 15 bases between the germline ends. CDR3 coding DNA: TGTGCCAGCAGTGACCCGTATAGGGGAGGAGGCTACACCTTC. Translated, it gives CASSDPYRGGGYTF.

This chain uses TRBV7-9 with TRBJ1-3; no clear D gene. Germline CDR1 is SEHNR and CDR2 is FQNEAQ (reference sequence). This CDR3 is built from 14 residues. Trimming removed 6 bases at V and 1 base at J, with 10 bases between. CDR3 in DNA: TGTGCCAGCAGAGCAGAGCCTTCTGGAAACACCATATATTTT. Translating it yields CASRAEPSGNTIYF.

This chain uses TRBV11-2 with TRBJ2-7; D might be TRBD2 (5 bases). Between the trimmed V and J ends, which lost 2 bases and 0 bases, there was a span of 8 bases. The CDR3 sequence is 14 residues long. CDR1 is SGHAT, CDR2 FQNNGV, per germline. CDR3 DNA: TGTGCCAGCAGCTTAATGAGCGGCTCCTACGAGCAGTACTTC. Translated, it gives CASSLMSGSYEQYF.

The V and J genes are TRBV6-5 and TRBJ1-1; D is perhaps TRBD1 (5 bases). This CDR3 comprises 13 residues. Deletions cut 4 bases from V and 1 base from J, with 7 bases between. Germline V CDR1 and CDR2: MNHEY, SVGAGI. The CDR3 loop is CASSSGWNTEAFF. CDR3 sequence (DNA): TGTGCCAGCAGTTCAGGGTGGAACACTGAAGCTTTCTTT.

The rearrangement uses TRBV21-1 and TRBJ1-5. TRBV21-1 represents a pseudogene. This CDR3 is built from 17 residues. CDR3 sequence reads: CASSLEGCQTSNQPQHF. Here the CDR3 DNA reads TGTGCCAGCAGCCTCGAGGGGTGCCAGACTAGCAATCAGCCCCAGCATTTT.

The chain carries TRBV5-1 and TRBJ2-2, with TRBD2 matching 9 bases. V shed 3 bases, J shed 5 bases, and the junction held 11 bases outside the gene matches. Germline V gives CDR1 SGHRS, CDR2 YFSETQ. This CDR3 spans 17 amino acids. In nucleotides, the CDR3 is TGCGCCAGCAGCTCAAAATTAGCGGGAGTGAGGACCGGGGAGCTGTTTTTT. It is translated as CASSSKLAGVRTGELFF.

V and J are TRBV6-1 and TRBJ1-2, with 7 positions matching TRBD1. Germline assignment: CDR1 MNHNS and CDR2 SASEGT. CDR3 length equals 16 residues. Trimming removed 4 bases from V and 7 bases from J; junction bases left unmatched: 15. The CDR3: CASSAPRTTGVSGYTF. The CDR3 DNA is TGTGCCAGCAGTGCGCCTCGGACCACAGGGGTCTCTGGCTACACCTTC.

J is TRBJ1-5 and V is TRBV21-1. TRBV21-1 is assigned pseudogene status. The CDR3 extends over 17 amino acids. The chain's CDR3 is CASSKARGNSGAQPQHF. For the CDR3, the DNA is TGTGCCAGCAGCAAAGCTCGGGGCAACAGTGGGGCCCAGCCCCAGCATTTT.

The chain couples TRBV4-1 to TRBJ2-1; D call uncertain. Trimming cost V 0 bases and J 7 bases, with 13 bases left between them. This CDR3 has 15 amino acids. Looked up from germline, CDR1 is MGHRA and CDR2 is YSYEKL. The DNA for the CDR3 is TGCGCCAGCAGCCAAGAGCGTTCGGGTGGGAATGAGCAGTTCTTC. Its translation: CASSQERSGGNEQFF.